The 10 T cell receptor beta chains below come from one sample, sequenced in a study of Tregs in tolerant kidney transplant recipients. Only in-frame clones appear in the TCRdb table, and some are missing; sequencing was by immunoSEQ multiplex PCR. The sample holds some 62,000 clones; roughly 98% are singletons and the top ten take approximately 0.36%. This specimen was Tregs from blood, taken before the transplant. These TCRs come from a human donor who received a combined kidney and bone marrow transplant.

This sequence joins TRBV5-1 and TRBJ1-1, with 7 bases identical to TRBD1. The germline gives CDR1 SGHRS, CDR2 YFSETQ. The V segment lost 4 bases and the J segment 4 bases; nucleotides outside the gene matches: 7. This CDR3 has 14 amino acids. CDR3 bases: TGCGCCAGCAGCCGACAGGGTTACGGCACTGAAGCTTTCTTT. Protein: CASSRQGYGTEAFF.

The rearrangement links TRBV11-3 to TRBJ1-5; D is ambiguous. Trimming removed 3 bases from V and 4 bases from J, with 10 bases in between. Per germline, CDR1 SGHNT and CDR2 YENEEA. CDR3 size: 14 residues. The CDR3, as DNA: TGTGCCAGCAGCTTCGGAGGGCCAAATCAGCCCCAGCATTTT. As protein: CASSFGGPNQPQHF.

Written as DNA, the CDR3 is TGCGCCAGCAGCTTGGCCTTTGAGACCCAGTACTTC. This encodes CASSLAFETQYF. V usage is TRBV5-1 and J usage is TRBJ2-5, with D hard to call. The length of the CDR3 is 12 residues. V was clipped by 0 bases and J by 5 bases, with 5 bases between them. Germline CDR1 and CDR2: SGHRS and YFSETQ.

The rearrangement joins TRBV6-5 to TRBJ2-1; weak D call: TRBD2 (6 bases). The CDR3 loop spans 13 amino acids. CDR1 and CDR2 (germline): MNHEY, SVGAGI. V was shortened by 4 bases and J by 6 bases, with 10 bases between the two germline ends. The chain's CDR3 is CASSSWTTNEQFF. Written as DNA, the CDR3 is TGTGCCAGCAGTTCCTGGACTACCAATGAGCAGTTCTTC.

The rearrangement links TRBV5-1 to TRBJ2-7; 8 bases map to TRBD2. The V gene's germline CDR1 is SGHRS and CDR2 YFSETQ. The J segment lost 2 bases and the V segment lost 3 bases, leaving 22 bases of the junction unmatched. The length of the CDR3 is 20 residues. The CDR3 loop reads CASSSRPGDLSGGPTYEQYF. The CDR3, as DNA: TGCGCCAGCAGCTCTCGACCTGGTGACCTGAGCGGGGGCCCAACCTACGAGCAGTACTTC.

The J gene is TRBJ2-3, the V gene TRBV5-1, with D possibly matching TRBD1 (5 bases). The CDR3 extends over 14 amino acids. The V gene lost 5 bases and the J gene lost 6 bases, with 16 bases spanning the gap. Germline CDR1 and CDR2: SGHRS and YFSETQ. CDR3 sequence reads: CASSVRQGGDTQYF. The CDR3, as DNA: TGCGCCAGCAGTGTCCGTCAGGGTGGCGATACGCAGTATTTT.

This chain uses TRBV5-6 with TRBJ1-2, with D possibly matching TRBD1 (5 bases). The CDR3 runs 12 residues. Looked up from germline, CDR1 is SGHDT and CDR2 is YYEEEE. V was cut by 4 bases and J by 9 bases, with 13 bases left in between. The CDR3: CASSQTVSSYTF. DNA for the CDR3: TGTGCCAGCAGCCAGACAGTTAGCAGCTACACCTTC.

CDR3: CASSLRLAGVNEQFF. CDR3 bases: TGTGCCAGCAGCTTAAGGCTAGCGGGAGTCAATGAGCAGTTCTTC. The chain couples TRBV7-9 to TRBJ2-1; 10 bases agree with TRBD2. This CDR3 comprises 15 residues. The V and J ends lost 2 bases and 6 bases, in that order; junction bases with no gene match: 4. Germline values: CDR1 SEHNR, CDR2 FQNEAQ (reference sequence). The variable domain in full, completed from reference TRBV7-9 and TRBJ2-1, reads DTGVSQNPRHKITKRGQNVTFRCDPISEHNRLYWYRQTLGQGPEFLTYFQNEAQLEKSRLLSDRFSAERPKGSFSTLEIQRTEQGDSAMYLCASSLRLAGVNEQFFGPGTRLTVL.

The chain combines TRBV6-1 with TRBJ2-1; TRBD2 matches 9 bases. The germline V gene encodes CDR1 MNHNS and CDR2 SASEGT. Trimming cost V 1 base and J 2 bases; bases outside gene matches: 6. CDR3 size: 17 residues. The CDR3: CASSEDRGLAPYNEQFF. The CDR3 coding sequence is TGTGCCAGCAGTGAAGACCGGGGACTAGCCCCCTACAATGAGCAGTTCTTC.

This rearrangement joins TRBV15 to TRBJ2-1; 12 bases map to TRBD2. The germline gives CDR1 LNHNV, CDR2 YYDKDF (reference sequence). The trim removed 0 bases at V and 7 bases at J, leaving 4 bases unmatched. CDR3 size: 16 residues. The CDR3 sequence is CATSRDLAGGQNEQFF. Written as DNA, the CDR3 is TGTGCCACCAGCAGAGATCTAGCGGGGGGGCAAAATGAGCAGTTCTTC. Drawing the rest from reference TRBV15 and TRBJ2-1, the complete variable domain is DAMVIQNPRYQVTQFGKPVTLSCSQTLNHNVMYWYQQKSSQAPKLLFHYYDKDFNNEADTPDNFQSRRPNTSFCFLDIRSPGLGDTAMYLCATSRDLAGGQNEQFFGPGTRLTVL.